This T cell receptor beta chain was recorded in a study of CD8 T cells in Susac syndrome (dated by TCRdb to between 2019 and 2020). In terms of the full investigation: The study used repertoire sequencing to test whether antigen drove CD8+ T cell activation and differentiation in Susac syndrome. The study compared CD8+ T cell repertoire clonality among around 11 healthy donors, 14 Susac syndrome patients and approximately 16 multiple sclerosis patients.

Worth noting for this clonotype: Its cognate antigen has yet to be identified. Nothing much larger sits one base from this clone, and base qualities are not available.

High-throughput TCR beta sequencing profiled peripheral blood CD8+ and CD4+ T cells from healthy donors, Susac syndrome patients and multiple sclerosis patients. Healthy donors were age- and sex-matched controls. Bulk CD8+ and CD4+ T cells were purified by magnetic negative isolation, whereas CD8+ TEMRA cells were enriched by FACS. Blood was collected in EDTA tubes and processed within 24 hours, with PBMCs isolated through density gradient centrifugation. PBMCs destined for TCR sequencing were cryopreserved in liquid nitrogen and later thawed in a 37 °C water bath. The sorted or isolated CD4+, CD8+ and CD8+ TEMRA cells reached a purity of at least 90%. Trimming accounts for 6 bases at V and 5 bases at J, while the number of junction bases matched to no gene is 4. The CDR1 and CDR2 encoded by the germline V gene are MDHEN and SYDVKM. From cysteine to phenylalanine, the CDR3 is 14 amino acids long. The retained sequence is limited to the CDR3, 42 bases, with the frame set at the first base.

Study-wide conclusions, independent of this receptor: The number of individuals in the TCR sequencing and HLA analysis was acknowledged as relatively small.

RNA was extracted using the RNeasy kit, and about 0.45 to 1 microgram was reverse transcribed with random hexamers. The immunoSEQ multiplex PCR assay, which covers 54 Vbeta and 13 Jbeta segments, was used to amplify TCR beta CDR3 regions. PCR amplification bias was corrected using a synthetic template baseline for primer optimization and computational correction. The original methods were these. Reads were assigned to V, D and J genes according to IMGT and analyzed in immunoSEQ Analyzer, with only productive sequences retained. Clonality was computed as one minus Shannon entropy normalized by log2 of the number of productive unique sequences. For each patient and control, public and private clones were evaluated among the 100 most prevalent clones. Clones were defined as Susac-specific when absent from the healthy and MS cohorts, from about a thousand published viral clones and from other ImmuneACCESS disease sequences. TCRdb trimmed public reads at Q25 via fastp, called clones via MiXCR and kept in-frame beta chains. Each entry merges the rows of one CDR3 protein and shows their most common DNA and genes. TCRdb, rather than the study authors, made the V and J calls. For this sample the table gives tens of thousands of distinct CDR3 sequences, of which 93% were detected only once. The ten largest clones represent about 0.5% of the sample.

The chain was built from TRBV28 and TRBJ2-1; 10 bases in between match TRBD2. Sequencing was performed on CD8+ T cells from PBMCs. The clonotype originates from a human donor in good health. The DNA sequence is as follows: TGTGCCAGCAGCTTCCTAGCGGGAGACAATGAGCAGTTCTTC. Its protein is CASSFLAGDNEQFF.